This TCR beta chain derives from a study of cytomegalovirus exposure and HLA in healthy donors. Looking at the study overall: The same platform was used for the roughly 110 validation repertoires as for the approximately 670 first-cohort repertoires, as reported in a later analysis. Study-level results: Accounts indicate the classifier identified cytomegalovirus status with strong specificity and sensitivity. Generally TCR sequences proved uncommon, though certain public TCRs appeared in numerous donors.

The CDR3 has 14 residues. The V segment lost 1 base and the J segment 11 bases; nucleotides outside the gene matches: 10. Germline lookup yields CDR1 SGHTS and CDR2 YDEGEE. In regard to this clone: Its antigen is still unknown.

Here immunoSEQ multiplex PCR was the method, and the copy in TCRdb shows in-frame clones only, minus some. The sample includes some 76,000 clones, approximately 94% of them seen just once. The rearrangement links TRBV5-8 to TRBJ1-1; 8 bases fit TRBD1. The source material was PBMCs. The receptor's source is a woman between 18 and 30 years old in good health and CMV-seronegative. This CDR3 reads CASSLYQGARGAFF. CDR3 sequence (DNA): TGTGCCAGCAGCTTGTATCAGGGGGCCCGCGGCGCTTTCTTT.